These 19 T cell receptor beta chains came from one sample sequenced in a study of cytomegalovirus exposure and HLA in healthy donors. Amplification used 60 Vbeta primers and 13 Jbeta primers. The method was immunoSEQ multiplex PCR; TCRdb's version includes in-frame clones alone and lacks a portion of them. The sample records 110,000 or so clones, about 81% being singletons. The material sequenced was PBMCs. The origin of the receptors is a man in his forties in good health and CMV-seronegative.

This chain connects TRBV19 to TRBJ2-2; 9 nucleotides match TRBD2. V shed 8 bases and J 4 bases; nucleotides not matched to a gene: 5. Germline V CDR1 and CDR2: LNHDA, SQIVND (reference sequence). CDR3 length: 14 amino acids. The CDR3 loop reads CASGAGGATGELFF. DNA of the CDR3: TGTGCCAGTGGAGCGGGGGGCGCCACCGGGGAGCTGTTTTTT.

The table lists this clone with a count of one. This rearrangement joins TRBV4-1 to TRBJ1-2, with D hard to call. The CDR3 is 12 amino acids. Germline-derived CDR1 and CDR2 are MGHRA and YSYEKL. V was pared by 0 bases and J by 8 bases, with 7 bases between. CDR3 residues: CASSQERLGYTF. The CDR3 DNA is TGCGCCAGCAGCCAAGAGCGCCTAGGCTACACCTTC.

For this clone: No DNA is shown, since the ends of the CDR3 on it are uncertain; the CDR3 is the one TCRdb lists. V and J are TRBV27 and TRBJ1-2. The CDR3 totals 12 residues, both ends included. The germline CDR1 and CDR2 sequences are MNHEY and SMNVEV (reference sequence). The CDR3 reads CASGGAVGWGTF.

This chain joins TRBV10-1 and TRBJ1-4; 10 bases are shared with TRBD1. This CDR3 comprises 18 residues. Per the germline V gene, CDR1 is WNHNN and CDR2 is SYGVQD (reference sequence). The junction had 10 bases not matched to a gene; V was cut back by 6 bases and J by 0 bases. CDR3 in amino acids: CASRPPGTGEPTNEKLFF. The CDR3 coding sequence is TGCGCCAGCAGACCCCCCGGGACAGGGGAACCAACTAATGAAAAACTGTTTTTT.

The chain employs TRBV27 and TRBJ2-7, with D possibly matching TRBD1 (6 bases). This CDR3 comprises 14 residues. Germline V lookup: CDR1 MNHEY, CDR2 SMNVEV (reference sequence). Trimming removed 4 bases at V and 6 bases at J, with 16 bases between. Written as DNA, the CDR3 is TGTGCCAGCAGTTCTCAGGGGCCCCTCCTCGAGCAGTACTTC. Translated: CASSSQGPLLEQYF.

V usage is TRBV27 and J usage is TRBJ2-3; 8 bases fit TRBD1. The CDR3 has 15 amino acids. Looked up from germline, CDR1 is MNHEY and CDR2 is SMNVEV (reference sequence). V lost 4 bases and J lost 6; bases outside the gene matches: 9. The CDR3 DNA sequence: TGTGCCAGCAGTTCAATCGGGACAGGCAGGGATACGCAGTATTTT. This gives the protein CASSSIGTGRDTQYF.

The V call is TRBV4-2, the J call TRBJ2-7, with 9 bases aligning to TRBD1. Germline V gene data show CDR1 as LGHNA and CDR2 as YNFKEQ. This CDR3 contains 14 residues. The V and J ends lost 1 base and 2 bases, in that order; junction bases with no gene match: 0. In DNA, the CDR3 is TGTGCCAGCAGCCAAGGACAGGGGGCCTACGAGCAGTACTTC. It is translated as CASSQGQGAYEQYF.

V gene TRBV20-1 combines with J gene TRBJ1-1; D not certain. Germline V gene sequence: CDR1 DFQATT, CDR2 SNEGSKA (reference sequence). CDR3 size: 11 residues. V lost 0 bases to trimming and J lost 7 bases, with 6 bases between them. In DNA form, the CDR3 reads TGCAGTGCTAGAGATGCGATTGAAGCTTTCTTT. Amino acid sequence: CSARDAIEAFF.

V is TRBV2 and J is TRBJ2-5; TRBD2 matches at 8 bases. Gene TRBJ2-7 matches the end of the DNA better, so the J call may be wrong. The CDR3 is 14 amino acids. Germline V lookup: CDR1 SNHLY, CDR2 FYNNEI. The CDR3 loop reads CASRTSGGVYEQYF. CDR3 nucleotide sequence: TGTGCCAGCAGGACCTCGGGGGGGGTCTACGAGCAGTACTTC.

This clone came up once. The chain joins TRBV30 to TRBJ1-5; 8 nucleotides align to TRBD1. V lost 1 base, J lost 5 bases, and 1 base stayed unmatched. CDR1 is GTSNPN and CDR2 is SVGIG in the germline V gene (reference sequence). This CDR3 spans 13 amino acids. CDR3 loop: CAWSADRDQPQHF. CDR3 bases: TGTGCCTGGAGTGCGGACAGGGATCAGCCCCAGCATTTT. Filled out from reference TRBV30 and TRBJ1-5, the complete variable domain reads SQTIHQWPATLVQPVGSPLSLECTVEGTSNPNLYWYRQAAGRGLQLLFYSVGIGQISSEVPQNLSASRPQDRQFILSSKKLLLSDSGFYLCAWSADRDQPQHFGDGTRLSIL.

J is TRBJ2-6 and V is TRBV7-9; 7 nucleotides agree with TRBD2. There are 16 residues in the CDR3. Germline V gene sequence: CDR1 SEHNR, CDR2 FQNEAQ (reference sequence). With 8 bases clipped from V and 0 bases from J, the junction kept 7 bases outside the gene matches. CDR3 region: CASGAGAHSGANVLTF. The DNA for the CDR3 is TGTGCCAGCGGTGCGGGAGCCCACTCTGGGGCCAACGTCCTGACTTTC.

This clone was counted between two and nine times. V usage is TRBV10-2 and J usage is TRBJ2-7, with 10 positions matching TRBD1. Trimming cost V 3 bases and J 2 bases; bases outside gene matches: 4. The CDR3 runs to 15 residues. From germline, CDR1 is WSHSY and CDR2 SAAADI. In DNA, the CDR3 is TGCGCCAGCAGTGACCGGGACAGGGGAGCCTACGAGCAGTACTTC. Translated: CASSDRDRGAYEQYF.

The genes are TRBV25-1 and TRBJ1-5, with 9 bases fitting TRBD1. CDR3 length: 14 residues. After removal of 10 bases from V and 2 bases from J, the junction contained 6 bases not matched to a gene. Per the germline V gene, CDR1 is MGHDK and CDR2 is SYGVNS. CDR3 nucleotide sequence: TGTGCCACCCGGACAGGGGTTCGCAATCAGCCCCAGCATTTT. The encoded protein is CATRTGVRNQPQHF.

The chain carries TRBV21-1 and TRBJ1-5. TRBV21-1 is a pseudogene locus. This CDR3 contains 14 residues. This chain's CDR3 is CASSKGGSHQPQHF. The DNA of the CDR3 is TGTGCCAGCAGCAAGGGGGGTTCGCATCAGCCCCAGCATTTT.

The CDR3, as DNA: TGTGCCTGGAGTACGGCCCGCTTCGCGGGAGCCTCCTACAATGAGCAGTTCTTC. Translated: CAWSTARFAGASYNEQFF. The chain combines TRBV30 with TRBJ2-1, with 7 bases identical to TRBD2. Germline V gives CDR1 GTSNPN, CDR2 SVGIG (reference sequence). Trimming removed 2 bases from V and 0 bases from J; junction bases left unmatched: 13. CDR3 size: 18 residues.

Judged by abundance, this clone is medium-sized. V is TRBV27 and J is TRBJ1-3; D not resolved. From germline, CDR1 is MNHEY and CDR2 SMNVEV (reference sequence). This CDR3 region has 15 residues. With 0 bases removed from V and 0 bases from J, the gap between germline ends came to 6 bases. The CDR3, as DNA: TGTGCCAGCAGTTTATCTCCGGTCTCTGGAAACACCATATATTTT. Its translation is CASSLSPVSGNTIYF.

This clone has a handful of counts. This chain connects TRBV9 to TRBJ1-2; TRBD1 aligns across 7 bases. This CDR3 has 15 residues. With 3 bases clipped from V and 4 bases from J, the junction kept 9 bases outside the gene matches. The germline CDR1 and CDR2 sequences are SGDLS and YYNGEE. CDR3 DNA sequence: TGTGCCAGCAGCGGAAATCAGGGACAGCCCTATGGCTACACCTTC. Its translation is CASSGNQGQPYGYTF. The variable domain in full, completed from reference TRBV9 and TRBJ1-2, reads DSGVTQTPKHLITATGQRVTLRCSPRSGDLSVYWYQQSLDQGLQFLIQYYNGEERAKGNILERFSAQQFPDLHSELNLSSLELGDSALYFCASSGNQGQPYGYTFGSGTRLTVV.

This clone was seen only a few times. The chain has TRBV28 and TRBJ1-2; D call uncertain. The CDR3 has 13 residues. Between the trimmed V and J ends, which lost 7 bases and 8 bases, there was a span of 17 bases. Germline CDR1 reads MDHEN; CDR2 reads SYDVKM. CDR3 coding DNA: TGTGCCAGCATTTCCATGCCGGGGAGGGGCTACACCTTC. Protein sequence: CASISMPGRGYTF.

The chain combines TRBV29-1 with TRBJ2-2, with TRBD2 matching 12 bases. The junction had 5 bases not matched to a gene; V was cut back by 4 bases and J by 2 bases. Germline loops: CDR1 SQVTM, CDR2 ANQGSEA. The CDR3 sequence is 16 residues long. CDR3 amino acids: CSVGASGRENTGELFF. The CDR3 DNA reads as TGCAGCGTTGGGGCTAGCGGGAGGGAAAACACCGGGGAGCTGTTTTTT.